Listed below are T cell receptor beta chains from one sample, sequenced in a study of monozygotic twins with inflammatory bowel disease. After re-calling the 5' RACE reads, TCRdb lists one entry per CDR3 protein, DNA absent. The sample's table shows some 150,000 distinct CDR3 sequences. Material: blood. These receptors all stem from a human donor with ulcerative colitis or Crohn's disease, or a healthy co-twin of an affected twin (not recorded which). CDR3s include the opening cysteine and the closing phenylalanine or tryptophan.

v_call: TRBV20-1; cdr3_length: 13; j_call: TRBJ1-6; cdr3_aa: CSAREGFNSPLHF
v_call: TRBV20-1; cdr3_length: 13; j_call: TRBJ2-7; cdr3_aa: CSAARQDSYEQYF
v_call: TRBV7-9; cdr3_length: 17; j_call: TRBJ1-3; cdr3_aa: CASSSPGTDHSGNTIYF
v_call: TRBV18; cdr3_length: 13; j_call: TRBJ2-3; cdr3_aa: CASSPPVADTQYF
v_call: TRBV12-3/TRBV12-4; cdr3_length: 15; j_call: TRBJ1-5; cdr3_aa: CASSLGGDSNQPQHF
v_call: TRBV12-3/TRBV12-4; cdr3_length: 14; j_call: TRBJ2-7; cdr3_aa: CASSLAGQGYEQYF
v_call: TRBV20-1; cdr3_length: 16; j_call: TRBJ1-3; cdr3_aa: CSARDFSSGLGNTIYF
v_call: TRBV20-1; cdr3_length: 16; j_call: TRBJ2-5; cdr3_aa: CSANPLFDGVQETQYF
v_call: TRBV10-3; cdr3_length: 17; j_call: TRBJ2-1; cdr3_aa: CAISESRVGGIDNEQFF
v_call: TRBV29-1; cdr3_length: 14; j_call: TRBJ1-1; cdr3_aa: CSVKPGTGTTEAFF
v_call: TRBV30; cdr3_length: 12; j_call: TRBJ2-7; cdr3_aa: CAWRDNYYEQYF
v_call: TRBV29-1; cdr3_length: 15; j_call: TRBJ2-3; cdr3_aa: CSVVGQAKNTDTQYF
v_call: TRBV7-8; cdr3_length: 14; j_call: TRBJ1-1; cdr3_aa: CASSSDRGHTEAFF
v_call: TRBV18; cdr3_length: 15; j_call: TRBJ2-7; cdr3_aa: CASSQRAGTVYEQYF
v_call: TRBV5-1; cdr3_length: 13; j_call: TRBJ2-1; cdr3_aa: CASSAGPYNEQFF
v_call: TRBV14; cdr3_length: 15; j_call: TRBJ2-7; cdr3_aa: CASSQKSGSVYEQYF
v_call: TRBV5-4; cdr3_length: 13; j_call: TRBJ1-1; cdr3_aa: CASSFTVNTEAFF
v_call: TRBV7-8; cdr3_length: 20; j_call: TRBJ1-5; cdr3_aa: CASSQQKGNIEQMGNQPQHF
v_call: TRBV28; cdr3_length: 16; j_call: TRBJ1-1; cdr3_aa: CASSPLRGKKNTEAFF
v_call: TRBV29-1; cdr3_length: 16; j_call: TRBJ2-7; cdr3_aa: CSVVASGRFGNYEQYF
v_call: TRBV7-9; cdr3_length: 13; j_call: TRBJ1-5; cdr3_aa: CASSTGENQPQHF
v_call: TRBV15; cdr3_length: 15; j_call: TRBJ2-2; cdr3_aa: CATSGLAGVPGELFF
v_call: TRBV25-1; cdr3_length: 12; j_call: TRBJ2-7; cdr3_aa: CACGAGPLEQYF
v_call: TRBV7-2; cdr3_length: 13; j_call: TRBJ1-2; cdr3_aa: CASSFDSNYGYTF
v_call: TRBV6-1; cdr3_length: 14; j_call: TRBJ2-1; cdr3_aa: CASSAPGGANEQFF
v_call: TRBV20-1; cdr3_length: 20; j_call: TRBJ2-1; cdr3_aa: CSARDAGLAGAKSSYNEQFF
v_call: TRBV7-6; cdr3_length: 13; j_call: TRBJ1-1; cdr3_aa: CASTTTGRTEAFF